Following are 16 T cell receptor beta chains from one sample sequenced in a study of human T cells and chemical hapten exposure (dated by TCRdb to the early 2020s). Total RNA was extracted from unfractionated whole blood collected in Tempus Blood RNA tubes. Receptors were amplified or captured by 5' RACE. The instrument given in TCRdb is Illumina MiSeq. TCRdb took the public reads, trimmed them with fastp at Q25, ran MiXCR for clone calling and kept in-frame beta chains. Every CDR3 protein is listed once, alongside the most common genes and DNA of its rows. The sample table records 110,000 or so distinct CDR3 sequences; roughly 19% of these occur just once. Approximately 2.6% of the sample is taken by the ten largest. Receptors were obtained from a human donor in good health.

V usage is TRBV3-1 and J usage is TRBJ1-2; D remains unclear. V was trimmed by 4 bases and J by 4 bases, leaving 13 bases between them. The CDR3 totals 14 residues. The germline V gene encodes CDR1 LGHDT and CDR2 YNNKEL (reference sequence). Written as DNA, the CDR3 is TGTGCCAGCAGCCCAATAAGAGCTCTCTATGGCTACACCTTC. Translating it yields CASSPIRALYGYTF.

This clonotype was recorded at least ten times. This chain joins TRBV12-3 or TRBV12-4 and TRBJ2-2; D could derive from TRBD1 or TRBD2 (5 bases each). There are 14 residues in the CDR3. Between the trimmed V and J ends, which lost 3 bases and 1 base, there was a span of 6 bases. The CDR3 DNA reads TGTGCCAGCAGTTTGGGGGAGAACACCGGGGAGCTGTTTTTT. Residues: CASSLGENTGELFF.

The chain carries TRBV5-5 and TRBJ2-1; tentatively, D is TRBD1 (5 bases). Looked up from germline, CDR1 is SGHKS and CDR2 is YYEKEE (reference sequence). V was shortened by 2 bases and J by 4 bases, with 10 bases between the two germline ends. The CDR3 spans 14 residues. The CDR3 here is CASSFLTAYNEQFF. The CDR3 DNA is TGTGCCAGCAGCTTCTTGACAGCTTACAATGAGCAGTTCTTC.

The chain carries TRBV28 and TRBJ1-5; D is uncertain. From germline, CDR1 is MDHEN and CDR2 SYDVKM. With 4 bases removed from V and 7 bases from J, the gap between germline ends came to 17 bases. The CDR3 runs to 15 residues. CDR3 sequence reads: CASSSRLPREQPQHF. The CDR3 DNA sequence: TGTGCCAGCAGTTCCCGGCTTCCTCGGGAGCAGCCCCAGCATTTT. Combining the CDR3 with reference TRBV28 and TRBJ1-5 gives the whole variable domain DVKVTQSSRYLVKRTGEKVFLECVQDMDHENMFWYRQDPGLGLRLIYFSYDVKMKEKGDIPEGYSVSREKKERFSLILESASTNQTSMYLCASSSRLPREQPQHFGDGTRLSIL.

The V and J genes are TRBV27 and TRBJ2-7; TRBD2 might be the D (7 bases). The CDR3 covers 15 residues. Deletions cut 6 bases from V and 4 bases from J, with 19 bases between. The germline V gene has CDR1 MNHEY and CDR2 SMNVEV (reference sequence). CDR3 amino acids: CASRYREWGGYEQYF. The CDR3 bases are TGTGCCAGCAGGTACAGGGAGTGGGGGGGATACGAGCAGTACTTC.

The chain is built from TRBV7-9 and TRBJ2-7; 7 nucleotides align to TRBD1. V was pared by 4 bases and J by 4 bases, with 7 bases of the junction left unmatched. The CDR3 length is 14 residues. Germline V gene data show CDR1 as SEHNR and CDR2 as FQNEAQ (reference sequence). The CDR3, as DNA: TGTGCCAGCAGCTCTGAGGGGGCGCGGTACGAGCAGTACTTC. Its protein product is CASSSEGARYEQYF.

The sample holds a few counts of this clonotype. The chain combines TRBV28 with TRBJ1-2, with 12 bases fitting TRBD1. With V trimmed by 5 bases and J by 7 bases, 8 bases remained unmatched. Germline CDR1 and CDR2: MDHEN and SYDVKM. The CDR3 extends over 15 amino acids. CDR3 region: CASSPTGTGGLGYTF. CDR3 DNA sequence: TGTGCCAGCAGTCCCACCGGGACAGGGGGCCTTGGCTACACCTTC.

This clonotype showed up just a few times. CDR3 sequence reads: CASSFQGTTEAFF. The CDR3 nucleotides are TGCGCCAGCAGCTTTCAGGGAACCACTGAAGCTTTCTTT. This chain links TRBV5-1 with TRBJ1-1, with D tentatively TRBD1 (5 bases). The CDR3 contains 13 residues. V dropped 2 bases and J dropped 4 bases, with 9 bases sitting between them. Germline CDR1 is SGHRS and CDR2 is YFSETQ. The variable domain in full, completed from reference TRBV5-1 and TRBJ1-1, reads KAGVTQTPRYLIKTRGQQVTLSCSPISGHRSVSWYQQTPGQGLQFLFEYFSETQRNKGNFPGRFSGRQFSNSRSEMNVSTLELGDSALYLCASSFQGTTEAFFGQGTRLTVV.

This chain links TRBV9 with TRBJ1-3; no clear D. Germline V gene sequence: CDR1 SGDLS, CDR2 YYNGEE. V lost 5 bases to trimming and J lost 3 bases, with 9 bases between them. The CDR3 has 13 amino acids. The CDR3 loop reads CASRSSFGNTIYF. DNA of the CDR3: TGTGCCAGCAGGTCCTCATTTGGAAACACCATATATTTT.

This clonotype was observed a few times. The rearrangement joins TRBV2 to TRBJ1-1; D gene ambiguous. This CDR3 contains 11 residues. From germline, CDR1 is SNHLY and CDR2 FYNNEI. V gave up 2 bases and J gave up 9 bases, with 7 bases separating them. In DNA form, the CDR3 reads TGTGCCAGCAGTGAAACGCCACAAGCTTTCTTT. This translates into CASSETPQAFF.

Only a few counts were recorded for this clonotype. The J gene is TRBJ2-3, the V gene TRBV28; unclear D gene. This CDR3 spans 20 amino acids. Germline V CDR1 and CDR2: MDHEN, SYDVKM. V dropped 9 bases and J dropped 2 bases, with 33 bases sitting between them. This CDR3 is CASFPPTLGSLRYLTDTQYF. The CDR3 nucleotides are TGTGCCAGTTTTCCCCCGACACTGGGCAGCCTACGTTACCTCACAGATACGCAGTATTTT.

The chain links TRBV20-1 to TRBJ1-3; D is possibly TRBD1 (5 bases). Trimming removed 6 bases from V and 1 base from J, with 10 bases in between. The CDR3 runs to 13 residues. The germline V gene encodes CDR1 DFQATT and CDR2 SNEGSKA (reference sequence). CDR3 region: CSAPRQSGNTIYF. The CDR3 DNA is TGCAGTGCCCCTCGACAGTCTGGAAACACCATATATTTT.

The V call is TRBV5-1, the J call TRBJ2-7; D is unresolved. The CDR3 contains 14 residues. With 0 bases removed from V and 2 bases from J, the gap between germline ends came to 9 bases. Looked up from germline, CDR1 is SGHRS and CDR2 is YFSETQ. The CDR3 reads CASSLGLDTYEQYF. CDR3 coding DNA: TGCGCCAGCAGCTTGGGACTTGATACCTACGAGCAGTACTTC. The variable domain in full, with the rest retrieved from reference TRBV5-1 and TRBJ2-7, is KAGVTQTPRYLIKTRGQQVTLSCSPISGHRSVSWYQQTPGQGLQFLFEYFSETQRNKGNFPGRFSGRQFSNSRSEMNVSTLELGDSALYLCASSLGLDTYEQYFGPGTRLTVT.

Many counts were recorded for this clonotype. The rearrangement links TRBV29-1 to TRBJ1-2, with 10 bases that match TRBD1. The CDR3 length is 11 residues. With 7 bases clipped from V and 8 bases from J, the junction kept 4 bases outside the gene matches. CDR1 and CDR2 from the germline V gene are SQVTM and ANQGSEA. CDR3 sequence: CSAGTGEGYTF. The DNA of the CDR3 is TGCAGCGCCGGGACAGGGGAAGGCTACACCTTC. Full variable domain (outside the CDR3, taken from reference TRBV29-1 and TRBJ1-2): SAVISQKPSRDICQRGTSLTIQCQVDSQVTMMFWYRQQPGQSLTLIATANQGSEATYESGFVIDKFPISRPNLTFSTLTVSNMSPEDSSIYLCSAGTGEGYTFGSGTRLTVV.

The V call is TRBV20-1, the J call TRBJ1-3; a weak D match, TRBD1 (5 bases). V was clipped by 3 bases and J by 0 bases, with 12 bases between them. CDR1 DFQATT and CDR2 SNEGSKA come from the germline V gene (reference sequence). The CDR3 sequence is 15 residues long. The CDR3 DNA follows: TGCAGTGCTAGGGGAGACAGCCTCTCTGGAAACACCATATATTTT. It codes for CSARGDSLSGNTIYF.

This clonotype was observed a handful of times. In DNA form, the CDR3 reads TGCGCCAGCAGCTCAACAGGGAAGACTGAAGCTTTCTTT. Translating it yields CASSSTGKTEAFF. The chain employs TRBV5-1 and TRBJ1-1; TRBD1 might be the D (6 bases). V was shortened by 3 bases and J by 5 bases, with 11 bases between the two germline ends. Germline V gene lookup returns CDR1 SGHRS and CDR2 YFSETQ. The CDR3 runs to 13 residues.